This TCR beta chain was captured in a study of CD8+ T cells in alopecia areata. Comments on this clone: Mouse gene names and germline throughout. The read ends 4 residues early relative to the CDR3; the germline J gene fills the gap. This sample also contains other DNA sequences that code for the same CDR3.

Germline V gene lookup returns CDR1 NSHNY and CDR2 SYGAGN. The CDR3 is 15 amino acids. J gave up 2 bases and V 2 bases, and 2 bases lay outside the gene matches. The pooled cutaneous lymph node cells were sorted using several markers (CD4, CD8alpha, NKG2D, NKG2ACE and others). TCR sequencing used cDNA made by reverse transcription of extracted RNA. TCRdb's copy holds only in-frame clones and misses some; the assay was immunoSEQ multiplex PCR. The sample was found to contain around 300,000 clones, and every one recurs. The sequence was collected from a C3H/HeJ mouse with alopecia areata. MHC haplotype of the strain: H2-k. Sequencing was carried out using CD4+ T cells sorted from a lymph node. The J gene is TRBJ2-1, the V gene TRBV13-1, with 9 nucleotides matching TRBD2. The CDR3 loop is CASSDWGGDYAEQFF. CDR3 DNA, as far as it was read: TGTGCCAGCAGTGACTGGGGGGGAGACTATGCT.